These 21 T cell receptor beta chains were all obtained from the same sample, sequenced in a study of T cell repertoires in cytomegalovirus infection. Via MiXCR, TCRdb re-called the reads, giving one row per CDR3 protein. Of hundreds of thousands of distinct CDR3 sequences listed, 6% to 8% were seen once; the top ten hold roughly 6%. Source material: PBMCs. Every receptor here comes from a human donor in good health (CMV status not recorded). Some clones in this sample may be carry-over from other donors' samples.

In DNA, the CDR3 is TGTGCCAGCAGCCGAGGGGACAGAGCCTACGAGCAGTACTTC. Residues: CASSRGDRAYEQYF. This sequence joins TRBV3-1 and TRBJ2-7; 7 nucleotides align to TRBD1. The CDR3 sequence is 14 residues long. Unmatched junction bases numbered 5, after V lost 4 bases and J lost 2 bases. Germline-derived CDR1 and CDR2 are LGHDT and YNNKEL (reference sequence).

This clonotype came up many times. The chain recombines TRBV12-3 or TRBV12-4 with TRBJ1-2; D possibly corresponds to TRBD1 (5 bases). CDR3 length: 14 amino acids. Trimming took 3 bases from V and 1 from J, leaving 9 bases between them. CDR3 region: CASSLAGGNYGYTF. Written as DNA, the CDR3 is TGTGCCAGCAGTTTGGCGGGGGGTAACTATGGCTACACCTTC.

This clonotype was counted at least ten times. The CDR3 nucleotides read TGTGCTAGTGGTCTCGAAAGACAAGAGACCCAGTACTTC. The encoded protein is CASGLERQETQYF. This rearrangement joins TRBV12-5 to TRBJ2-5, with D unclear. Germline assignment: CDR1 LGHNT and CDR2 FRNRAP. V shed 5 bases and J shed 2 bases, with 9 bases lying between them. CDR3 size: 13 residues.

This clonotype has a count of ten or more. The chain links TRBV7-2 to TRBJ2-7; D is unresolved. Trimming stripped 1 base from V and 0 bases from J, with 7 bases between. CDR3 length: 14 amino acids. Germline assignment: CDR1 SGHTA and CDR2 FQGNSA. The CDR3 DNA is TGTGCCAGCAGCTTAGAGCCAGTCTCCTACGAGCAGTACTTC. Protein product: CASSLEPVSYEQYF.

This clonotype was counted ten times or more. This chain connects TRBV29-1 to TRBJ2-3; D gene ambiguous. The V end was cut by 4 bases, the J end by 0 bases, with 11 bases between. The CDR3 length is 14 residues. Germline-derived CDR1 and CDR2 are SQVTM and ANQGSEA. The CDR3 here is CSVGKASSTDTQYF. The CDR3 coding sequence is TGCAGCGTTGGAAAGGCGTCTAGCACAGATACGCAGTATTTT.

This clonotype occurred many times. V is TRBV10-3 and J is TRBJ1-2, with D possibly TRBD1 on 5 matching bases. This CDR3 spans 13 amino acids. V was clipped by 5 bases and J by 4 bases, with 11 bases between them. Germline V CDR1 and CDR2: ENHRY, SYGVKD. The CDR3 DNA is TGTGCCATCAGTTTAGACAGAGTCTATGGCTACACCTTC. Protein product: CAISLDRVYGYTF.

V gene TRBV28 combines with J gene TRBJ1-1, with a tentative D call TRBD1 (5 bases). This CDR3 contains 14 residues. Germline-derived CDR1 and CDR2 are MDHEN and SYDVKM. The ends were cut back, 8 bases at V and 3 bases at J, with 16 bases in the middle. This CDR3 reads CASGAWRGHTEAFF. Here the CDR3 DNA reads TGTGCCAGCGGGGCGTGGAGAGGCCACACTGAAGCTTTCTTT.

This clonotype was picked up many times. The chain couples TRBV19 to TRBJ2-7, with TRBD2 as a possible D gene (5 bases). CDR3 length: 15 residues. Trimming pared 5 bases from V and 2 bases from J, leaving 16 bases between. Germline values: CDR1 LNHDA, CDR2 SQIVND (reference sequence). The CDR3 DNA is TGTGCCAGTAGTGGAGGTTTCGGCATAACCTACGAGCAGTACTTC. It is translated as CASSGGFGITYEQYF.

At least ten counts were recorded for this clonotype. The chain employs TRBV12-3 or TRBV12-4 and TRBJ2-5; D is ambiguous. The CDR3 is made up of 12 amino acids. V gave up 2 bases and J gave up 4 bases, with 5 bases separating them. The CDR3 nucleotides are TGTGCCAGCAGTTTATTTCCAGAGACCCAGTACTTC. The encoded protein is CASSLFPETQYF.

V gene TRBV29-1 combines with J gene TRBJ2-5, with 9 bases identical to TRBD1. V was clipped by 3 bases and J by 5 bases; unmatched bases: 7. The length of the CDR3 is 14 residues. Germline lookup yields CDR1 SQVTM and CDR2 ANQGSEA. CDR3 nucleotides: TGCAGCGTTGATGGGACAGGGTTATCGGAGACCCAGTACTTC. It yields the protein CSVDGTGLSETQYF.

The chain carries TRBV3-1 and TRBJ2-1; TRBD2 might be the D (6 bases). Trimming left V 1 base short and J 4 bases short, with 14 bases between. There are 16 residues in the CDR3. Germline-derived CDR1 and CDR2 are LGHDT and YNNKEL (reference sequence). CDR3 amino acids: CASSQGHGGLYNEQFF. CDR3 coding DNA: TGTGCCAGCAGCCAAGGTCACGGGGGACTTTACAATGAGCAGTTCTTC.

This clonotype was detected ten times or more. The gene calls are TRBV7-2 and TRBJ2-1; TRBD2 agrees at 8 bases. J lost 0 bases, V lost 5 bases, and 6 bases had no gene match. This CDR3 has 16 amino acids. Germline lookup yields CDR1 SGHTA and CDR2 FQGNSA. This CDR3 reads CASSVGLANSYNEQFF. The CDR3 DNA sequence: TGTGCCAGCAGCGTAGGACTAGCAAACTCCTACAATGAGCAGTTCTTC.

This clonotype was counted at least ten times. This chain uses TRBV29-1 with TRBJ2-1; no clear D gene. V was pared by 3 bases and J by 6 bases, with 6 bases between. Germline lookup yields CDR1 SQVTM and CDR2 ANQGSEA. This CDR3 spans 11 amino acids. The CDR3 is CSVELPNEQFF. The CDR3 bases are TGCAGCGTTGAGTTACCCAATGAGCAGTTCTTC.

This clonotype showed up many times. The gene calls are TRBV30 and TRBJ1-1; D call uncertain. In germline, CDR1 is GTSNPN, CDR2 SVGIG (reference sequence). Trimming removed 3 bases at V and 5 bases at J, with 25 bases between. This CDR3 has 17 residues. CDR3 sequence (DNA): TGTGCCTGGAGCCCCAGCCGACGGATCCCCCCTACGACTGAAGCTTTCTTT. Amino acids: CAWSPSRRIPPTTEAFF.

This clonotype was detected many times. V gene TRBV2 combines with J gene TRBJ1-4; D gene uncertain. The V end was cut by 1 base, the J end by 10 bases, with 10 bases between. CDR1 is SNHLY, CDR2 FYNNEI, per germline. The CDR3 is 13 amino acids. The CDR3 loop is CASSEVGGGKLFF. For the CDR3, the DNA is TGTGCCAGCAGTGAAGTGGGCGGAGGAAAACTGTTTTTT.

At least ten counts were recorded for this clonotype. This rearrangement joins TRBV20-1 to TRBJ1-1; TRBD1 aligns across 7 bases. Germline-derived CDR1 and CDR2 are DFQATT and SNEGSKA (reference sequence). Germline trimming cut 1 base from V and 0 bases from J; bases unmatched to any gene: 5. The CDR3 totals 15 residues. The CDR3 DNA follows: TGCAGTGCTAGAGTGGGGGACAGCATGAACACTGAAGCTTTCTTT. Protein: CSARVGDSMNTEAFF.

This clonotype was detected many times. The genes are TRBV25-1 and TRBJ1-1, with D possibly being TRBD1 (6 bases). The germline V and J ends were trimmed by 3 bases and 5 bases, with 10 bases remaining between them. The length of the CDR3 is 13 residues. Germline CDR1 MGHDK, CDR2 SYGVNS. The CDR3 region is CASSDGGRTEAFF. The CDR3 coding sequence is TGTGCCAGCAGTGATGGGGGCAGGACTGAAGCTTTCTTT.

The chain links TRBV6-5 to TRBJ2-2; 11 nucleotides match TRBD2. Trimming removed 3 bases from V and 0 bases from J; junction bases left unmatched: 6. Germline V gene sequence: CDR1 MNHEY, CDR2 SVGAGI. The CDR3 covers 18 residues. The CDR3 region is CASSYSRGLAANTGELFF. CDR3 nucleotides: TGTGCCAGCAGTTATTCCCGGGGACTAGCGGCGAACACCGGGGAGCTGTTTTTT.

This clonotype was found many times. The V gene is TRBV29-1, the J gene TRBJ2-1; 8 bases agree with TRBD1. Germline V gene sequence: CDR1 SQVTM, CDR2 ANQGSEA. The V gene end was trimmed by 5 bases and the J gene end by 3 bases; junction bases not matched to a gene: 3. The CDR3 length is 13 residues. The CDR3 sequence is CSVWGQDYNEQFF. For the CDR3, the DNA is TGCAGCGTTTGGGGACAGGACTACAATGAGCAGTTCTTC.

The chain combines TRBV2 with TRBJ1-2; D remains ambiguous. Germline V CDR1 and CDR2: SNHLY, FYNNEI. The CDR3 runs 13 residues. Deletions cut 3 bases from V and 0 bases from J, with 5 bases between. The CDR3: CASSEETNYGYTF. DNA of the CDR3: TGTGCCAGCAGTGAGGAGACTAACTATGGCTACACCTTC.

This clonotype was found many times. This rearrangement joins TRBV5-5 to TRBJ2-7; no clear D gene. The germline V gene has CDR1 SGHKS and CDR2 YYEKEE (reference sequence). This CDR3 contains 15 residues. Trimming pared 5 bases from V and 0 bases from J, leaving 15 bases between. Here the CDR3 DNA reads TGTGCCAGCAGTTTGATCGGTCACAGCTCCTACGAGCAGTACTTC. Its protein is CASSLIGHSSYEQYF.